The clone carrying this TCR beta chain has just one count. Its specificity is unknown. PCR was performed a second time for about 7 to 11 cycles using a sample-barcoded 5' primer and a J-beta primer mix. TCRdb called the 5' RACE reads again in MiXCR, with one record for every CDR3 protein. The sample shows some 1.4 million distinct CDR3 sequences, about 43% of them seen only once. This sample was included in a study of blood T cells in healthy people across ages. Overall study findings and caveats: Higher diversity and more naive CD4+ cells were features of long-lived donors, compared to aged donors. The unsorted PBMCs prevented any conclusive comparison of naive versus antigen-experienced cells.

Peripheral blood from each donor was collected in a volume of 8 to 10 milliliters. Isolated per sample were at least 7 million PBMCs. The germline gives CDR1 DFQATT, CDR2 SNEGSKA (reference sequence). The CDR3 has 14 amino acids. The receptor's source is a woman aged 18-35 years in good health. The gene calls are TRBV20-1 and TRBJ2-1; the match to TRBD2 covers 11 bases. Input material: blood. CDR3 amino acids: CRVPLAGGGNEQFF. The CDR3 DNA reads TGCAGGGTCCCTCTAGCGGGAGGTGGCAATGAGCAGTTCTTC.